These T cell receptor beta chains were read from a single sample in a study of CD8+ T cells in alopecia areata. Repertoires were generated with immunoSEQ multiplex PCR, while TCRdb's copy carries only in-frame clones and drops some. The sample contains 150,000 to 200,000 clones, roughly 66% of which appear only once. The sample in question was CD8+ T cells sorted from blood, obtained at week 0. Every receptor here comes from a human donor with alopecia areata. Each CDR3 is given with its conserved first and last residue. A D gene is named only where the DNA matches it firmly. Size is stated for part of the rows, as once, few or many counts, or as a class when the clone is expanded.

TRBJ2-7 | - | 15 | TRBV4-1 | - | TGCGCCAGCAGCCAAGACAGGGGTATGGTCTACGAGCAGTACTTC | CASSQDRGMVYEQYF
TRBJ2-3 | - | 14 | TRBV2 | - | TGTGCCAGCAGTGAGCTAGCTGTCACAGATACGCAGTATTTT | CASSELAVTDTQYF
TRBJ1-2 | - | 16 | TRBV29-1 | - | TGCAGCGCCCTGGGCGATATGGGACGGGAGAGCTATGGCTACACCTTC | CSALGDMGRESYGYTF
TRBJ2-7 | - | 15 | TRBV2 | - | TGTGCCAGCAGTGAGGAGTTGGGGCAGTCCTACGAGCAGTACTTC | CASSEELGQSYEQYF
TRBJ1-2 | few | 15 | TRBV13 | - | TGTGCCAGCAGCTTAGGGCGGGATATTAACTATGGCTACACCTTC | CASSLGRDINYGYTF
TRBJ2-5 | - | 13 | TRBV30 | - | TGTGCCTGGAGTGCGGCAGGGGGGGAGACCCAGTACTTC | CAWSAAGGETQYF
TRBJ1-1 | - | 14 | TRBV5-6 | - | TGTGCCAGCAGCTGGGGACAAGACATCCCTGAAGCTTTCTTT | CASSWGQDIPEAFF
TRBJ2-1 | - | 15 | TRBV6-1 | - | TGTGCCAGCGGAAAGAGGGGGGAGGGTTGGCATGAGCAGTTCTTC | CASGKRGEGWHEQFF
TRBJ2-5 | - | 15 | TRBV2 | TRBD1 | TGTGCCAGCAGTGTGCGGGACAGGGCCCCTGAGACCCAGTACTTC | CASSVRDRAPETQYF
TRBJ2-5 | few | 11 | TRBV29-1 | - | TGCAGCGTCCCTAAACAAGAGACCCAGTACTTC | CSVPKQETQYF
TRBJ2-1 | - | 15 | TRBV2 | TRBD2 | TGTGCCAGCAGAACCCTTAGCGGGGGCTACAATGAGCAGTTCTTC | CASRTLSGGYNEQFF
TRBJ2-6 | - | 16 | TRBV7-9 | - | TGTGCCAGCGAAGTAGTCGAAATAGGAGGGGCCAACGTCCTGACTTTC | CASEVVEIGGANVLTF
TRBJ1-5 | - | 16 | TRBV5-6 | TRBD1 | TGTGCCAGCAGTTTGGGACAGTTCGATAGCAATCAGCCCCAGCATTTT | CASSLGQFDSNQPQHF
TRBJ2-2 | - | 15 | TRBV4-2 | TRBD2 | TGTGCCAGCAGCCCCTGGACTAGCGGCACCGGGGAGCTGTTTTTT | CASSPWTSGTGELFF
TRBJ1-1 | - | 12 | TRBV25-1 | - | TGTGCCAGCAGTGTTTCAGGGACTGAAGCTTTCTTT | CASSVSGTEAFF
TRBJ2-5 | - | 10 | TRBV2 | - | TGTGCCAGCAGTGACAGCACCCAGTACTTC | CASSDSTQYF
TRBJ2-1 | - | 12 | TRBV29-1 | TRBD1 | TGCAGCGTCGCGACAGGGGACAATGAGCAGTTCTTC | CSVATGDNEQFF
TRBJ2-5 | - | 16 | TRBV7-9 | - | TGTGCCAGCAGCTTAGAAGCGTTTACCTTCCAAGAGACCCAGTACTTC | CASSLEAFTFQETQYF
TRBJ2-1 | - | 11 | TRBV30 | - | TGTGCCTGGGGCCCGAACCGGGACCTGATCTTC | CAWGPNRDLIF
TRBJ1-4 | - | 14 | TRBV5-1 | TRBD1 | TGCGCCACCTACAGACAGGGACGTGATGAAAAACTGTTTTTT | CATYRQGRDEKLFF
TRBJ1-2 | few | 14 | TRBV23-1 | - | TGCGCCAGCAGTCACAACAGTGTAAACTATGGCTACACCTTC | CASSHNSVNYGYTF
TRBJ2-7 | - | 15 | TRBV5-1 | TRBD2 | TGCGCCAGCAGCCTGACTAGCGGGGGTTTCTACGAGCAGTACTTC | CASSLTSGGFYEQYF